The 2 T cell receptor beta chains in this list originate from one sample, sequenced in a study of T cells after yellow fever vaccination. TCRdb re-called the 5' RACE reads with MiXCR, one entry per CDR3 protein. The sample includes more than 450,000 distinct CDR3 sequences, around a fifth of them seen just once. The sequencing used PBMCs, collected more than 20 days after the first yellow fever vaccination. These receptors originate from a man between 18 and 29 years old who received the YFV17D yellow fever vaccine.

The J gene is TRBJ2-1, the V gene TRBV12-3 or TRBV12-4; D unresolved. The CDR3 is made up of 15 amino acids. With 5 bases removed from V and 8 bases from J, the gap between germline ends came to 19 bases. CDR3 DNA sequence: TGTGCCAGCAGTCGGGTGACTTCGCTTACCGATGAGCAGTTCTTC. Its translation is CASSRVTSLTDEQFF.

The chain links TRBV5-1 to TRBJ2-3; TRBD2 matches at 9 bases. With 1 base clipped from V and 0 bases from J, the junction kept 6 bases outside the gene matches. Per the germline V gene, CDR1 is SGHRS and CDR2 is YFSETQ. The CDR3 runs 17 residues. The CDR3 here is CASSLPLAGYSTDTQYF. CDR3 DNA: TGCGCCAGCAGCTTGCCTCTAGCGGGGTATAGCACAGATACGCAGTATTTT.